Below, one TCR beta chain is given with its context. 5'RACE primed from the constant segment yielded TCR alpha and TCR beta cDNA libraries bearing sample barcodes and UMIs. In TCRdb, the 5' RACE reads were re-called with MiXCR into one record per CDR3 protein. The profile shows a few hundred thousand distinct CDR3 sequences, 20% to 25% of them singletons. Trimming cost V 7 bases and J 2 bases, with 11 bases left between them. CDR1 WSHSY and CDR2 SAAADI come from the germline V gene. CDR3 length equals 13 residues. This record belongs to a study of T-cell memory formation after mild COVID-19. Study-level information: Largely donor-specific sequence clusters came from a couple of donors.

The V call is TRBV10-2, the J call TRBJ2-5; unclear D gene. The origin of this receptor is an adult woman who had mild COVID-19 (a few samples of this study predate the infection). Cell type and time point are not known. Source material: PBMCs or a T cell subset sorted from them (not recorded which). The CDR3 loop reads CASKLGVQETQYF. The CDR3 DNA follows: TGCGCCAGCAAGTTGGGCGTTCAAGAGACCCAGTACTTC.